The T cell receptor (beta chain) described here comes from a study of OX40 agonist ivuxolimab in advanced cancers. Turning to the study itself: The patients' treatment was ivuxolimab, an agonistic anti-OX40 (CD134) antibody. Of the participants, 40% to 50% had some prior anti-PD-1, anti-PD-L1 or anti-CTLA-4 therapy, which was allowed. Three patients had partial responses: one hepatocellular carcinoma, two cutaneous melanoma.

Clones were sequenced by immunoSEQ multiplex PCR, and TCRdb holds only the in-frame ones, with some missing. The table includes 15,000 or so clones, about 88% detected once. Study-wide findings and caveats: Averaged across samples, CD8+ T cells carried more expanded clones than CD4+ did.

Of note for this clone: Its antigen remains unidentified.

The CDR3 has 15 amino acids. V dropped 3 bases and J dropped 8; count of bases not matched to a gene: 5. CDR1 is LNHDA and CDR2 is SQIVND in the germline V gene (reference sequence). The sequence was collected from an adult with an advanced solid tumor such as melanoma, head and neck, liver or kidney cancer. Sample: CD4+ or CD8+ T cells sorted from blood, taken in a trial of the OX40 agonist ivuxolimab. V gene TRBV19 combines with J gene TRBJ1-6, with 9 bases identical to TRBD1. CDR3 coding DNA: TGTGCCAGTAGTATCGGCGGGACAGGGTATTCACCCCTCCACTTT. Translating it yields CASSIGGTGYSPLHF.